This T cell receptor beta chain was observed in a study of chemoradiotherapy in HPV16-positive cancers. Some clones are missing from TCRdb's copy, which holds only in-frame ones; the method was immunoSEQ multiplex PCR. The profile covers 14,000 or so clones, with approximately 70% appearing a single time and approximately 19% taken by the ten largest. The trim removed 0 bases at V and 8 bases at J, leaving 9 bases unmatched. Per the germline V gene, CDR1 is LGHNA and CDR2 is YNFKEQ. There are 16 residues in the CDR3. The TCR originated in a human donor with HPV-associated anogenital cancer. The V and J genes are TRBV4-2 and TRBJ1-4; 7 bases line up with TRBD1. Sample collection occurred from a patient who underwent chemoradiotherapy. In DNA form, the CDR3 reads TGTGCCAGCAGCCAAGAGGCCGGGACAGTCAACGAAAAACTGTTTTTT. Encoded protein: CASSQEAGTVNEKLFF.